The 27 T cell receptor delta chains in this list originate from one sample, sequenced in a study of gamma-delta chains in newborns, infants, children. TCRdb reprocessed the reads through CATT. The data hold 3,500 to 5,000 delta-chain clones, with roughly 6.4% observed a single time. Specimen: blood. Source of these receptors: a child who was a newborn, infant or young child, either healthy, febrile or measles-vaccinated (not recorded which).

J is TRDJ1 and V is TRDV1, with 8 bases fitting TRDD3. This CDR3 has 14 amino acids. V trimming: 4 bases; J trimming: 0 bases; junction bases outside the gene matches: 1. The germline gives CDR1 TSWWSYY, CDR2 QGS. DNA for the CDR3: TGTGCTCTTGGGGGGGGATACTACACCGATAAACTCATCTTT. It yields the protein CALGGGYYTDKLIF.

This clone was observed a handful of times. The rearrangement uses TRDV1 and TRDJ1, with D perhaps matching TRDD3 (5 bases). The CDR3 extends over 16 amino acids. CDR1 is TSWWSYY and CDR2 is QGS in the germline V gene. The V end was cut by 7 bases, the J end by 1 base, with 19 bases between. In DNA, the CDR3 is TGTGCTCTTGTAGTTAAGGCGGGGGGCGTCACCGATAAACTCATCTTT. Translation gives CALVVKAGGVTDKLIF.

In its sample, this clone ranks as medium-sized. In DNA, the CDR3 is TGTGCCTGTGACACCTGGGGGATACGCGATAAACTCATCTTT. It specifies CACDTWGIRDKLIF. This chain connects TRDV2 to TRDJ1, with 11 bases that match TRDD3. J was trimmed by 4 bases and V by 0 bases; bases with no gene match: 0. The CDR3 is 14 residues long. Germline lookup yields CDR1 GEAIGNYY and CDR2 EKD.

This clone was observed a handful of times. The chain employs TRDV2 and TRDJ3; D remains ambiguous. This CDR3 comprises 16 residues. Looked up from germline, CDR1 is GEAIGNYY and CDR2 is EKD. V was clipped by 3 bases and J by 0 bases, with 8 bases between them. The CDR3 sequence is CACDSLGSWDTRQMFF. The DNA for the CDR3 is TGTGCCTGTGACTCTTTGGGCTCCTGGGACACCCGACAGATGTTTTTC.

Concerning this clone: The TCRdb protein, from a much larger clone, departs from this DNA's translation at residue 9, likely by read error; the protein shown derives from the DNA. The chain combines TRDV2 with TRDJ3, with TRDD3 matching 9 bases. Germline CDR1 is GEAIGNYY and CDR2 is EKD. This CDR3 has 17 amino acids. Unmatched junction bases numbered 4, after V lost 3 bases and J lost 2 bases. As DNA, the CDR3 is TGTGCCTGTGACTACTGGGGGAGCCCCTGGGACACCCGACAGATGTTTTTC. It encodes CACDYWGSPWDTRQMFF.

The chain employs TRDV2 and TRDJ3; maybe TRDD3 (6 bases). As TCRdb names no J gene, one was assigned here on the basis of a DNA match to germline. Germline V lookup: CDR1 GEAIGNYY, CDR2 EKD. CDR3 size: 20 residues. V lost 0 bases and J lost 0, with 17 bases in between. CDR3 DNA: TGTGCCTGTGACACCGGCGGGGGACGGGGGAACTCCTGGGACACCCGACAGATGTTTTTC. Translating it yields CACDTGGGRGNSWDTRQMFF.

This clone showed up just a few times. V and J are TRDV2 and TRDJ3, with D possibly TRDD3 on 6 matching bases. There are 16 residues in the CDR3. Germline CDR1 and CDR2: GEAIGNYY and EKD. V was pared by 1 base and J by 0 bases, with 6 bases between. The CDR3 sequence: CACDTGYSWDTRQMFF. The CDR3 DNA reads TGTGCCTGTGACACGGGATACTCCTGGGACACCCGACAGATGTTTTTC.

The CDR3 protein is CACDTVGGYPWDTRQMFF. For the CDR3, the DNA is TGTGCCTGTGACACCGTAGGGGGCTACCCCTGGGACACCCGACAGATGTTTTTC. The J gene is TRDJ3, the V gene TRDV2; D is possibly TRDD3 (5 bases). The germline V gene has CDR1 GEAIGNYY and CDR2 EKD. CDR3 size: 18 residues. V lost 0 bases, J lost 2 bases, and 13 bases lay in between.

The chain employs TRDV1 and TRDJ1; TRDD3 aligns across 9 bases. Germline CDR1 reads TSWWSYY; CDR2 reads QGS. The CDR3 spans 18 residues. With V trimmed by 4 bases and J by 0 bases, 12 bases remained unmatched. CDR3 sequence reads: CALGGDPYWGRYTDKLIF. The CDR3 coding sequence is TGTGCTCTTGGGGGGGATCCGTACTGGGGGAGATACACCGATAAACTCATCTTT.

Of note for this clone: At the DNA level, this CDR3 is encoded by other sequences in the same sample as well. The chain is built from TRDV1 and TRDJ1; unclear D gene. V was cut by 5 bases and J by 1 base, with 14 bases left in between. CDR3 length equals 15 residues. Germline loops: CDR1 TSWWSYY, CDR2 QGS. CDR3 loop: CALGTPFWVTDKLIF. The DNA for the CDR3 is TGTGCTCTTGGGACCCCGTTTTGGGTCACCGATAAACTCATCTTT.

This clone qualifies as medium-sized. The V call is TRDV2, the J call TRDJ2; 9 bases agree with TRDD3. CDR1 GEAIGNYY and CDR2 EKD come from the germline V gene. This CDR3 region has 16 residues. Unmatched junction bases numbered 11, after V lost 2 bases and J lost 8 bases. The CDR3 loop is CACDILPGDTSAQLFF. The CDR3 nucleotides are TGTGCCTGTGACATACTCCCTGGGGATACGTCGGCACAACTCTTCTTT.

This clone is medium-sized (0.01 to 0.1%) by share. This CDR3 reads CACDTLGDESSWDTRQMFF. The CDR3 DNA follows: TGTGCCTGTGACACACTGGGGGACGAAAGCTCCTGGGACACCCGACAGATGTTTTTC. This chain joins TRDV2 and TRDJ3; 9 positions match TRDD3. Germline lookup yields CDR1 GEAIGNYY and CDR2 EKD. Unmatched junction bases numbered 6, after V lost 1 base and J lost 0 bases. The CDR3 has 19 amino acids.

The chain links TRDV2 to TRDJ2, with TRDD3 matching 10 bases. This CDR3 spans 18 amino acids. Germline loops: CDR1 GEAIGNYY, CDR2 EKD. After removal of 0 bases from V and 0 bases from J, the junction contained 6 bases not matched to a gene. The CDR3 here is CACDTVLGDKALTAQLFF. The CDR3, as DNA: TGTGCCTGTGACACCGTTCTGGGGGATAAAGCTTTGACAGCACAACTCTTCTTT.

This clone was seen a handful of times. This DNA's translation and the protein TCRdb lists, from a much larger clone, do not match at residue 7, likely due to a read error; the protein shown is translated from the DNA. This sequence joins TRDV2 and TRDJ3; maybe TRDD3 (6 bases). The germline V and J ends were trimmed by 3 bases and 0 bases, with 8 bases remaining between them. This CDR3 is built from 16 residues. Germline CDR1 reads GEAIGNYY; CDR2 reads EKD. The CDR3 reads CACDGISSWDTRQMFF. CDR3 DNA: TGTGCCTGTGACGGGATAAGCTCCTGGGACACCCGACAGATGTTTTTC.

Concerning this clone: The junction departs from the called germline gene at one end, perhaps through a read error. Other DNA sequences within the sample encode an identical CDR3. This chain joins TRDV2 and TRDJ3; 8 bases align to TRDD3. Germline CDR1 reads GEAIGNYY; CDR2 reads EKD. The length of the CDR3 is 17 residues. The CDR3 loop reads CACDTWGYSWDTRQMFF. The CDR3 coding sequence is TGTGCCTGTGACACCTGGGGATACTCCTGGGACACTCGACAGATGTTTTTC.

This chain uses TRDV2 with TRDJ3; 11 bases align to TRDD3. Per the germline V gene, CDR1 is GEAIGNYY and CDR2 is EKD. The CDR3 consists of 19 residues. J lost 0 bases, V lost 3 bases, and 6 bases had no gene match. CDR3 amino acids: CACDLSGGYYSWDTRQMFF. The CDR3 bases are TGTGCCTGTGACTTATCTGGGGGATACTACTCCTGGGACACCCGACAGATGTTTTTC.

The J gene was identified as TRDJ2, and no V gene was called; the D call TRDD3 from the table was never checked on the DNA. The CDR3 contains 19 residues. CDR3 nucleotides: TGTGCCTGTGCCACCGTATGGGGGATTGCCCCCCCTTTGACAGCACAACTCTTCTTT. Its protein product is CACATVWGIAPPLTAQLFF.

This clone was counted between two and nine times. In DNA form, the CDR3 reads TGTGCCTTTATCCGCGAGGACCCTTCCCTTACTGGGTGCCGTAAACTCATCTTT. Amino acids: CAFIREDPSLTGCRKLIF. The chain has TRDV3 and TRDJ1; D tentatively reads TRDD2 or TRDD3 (6 bases each). There are 18 residues in the CDR3. Germline assignment: CDR1 TVYSNPD and CDR2 GDNSRS (reference sequence). The ends were cut back, 1 base at V and 7 bases at J, with 31 bases in the middle.

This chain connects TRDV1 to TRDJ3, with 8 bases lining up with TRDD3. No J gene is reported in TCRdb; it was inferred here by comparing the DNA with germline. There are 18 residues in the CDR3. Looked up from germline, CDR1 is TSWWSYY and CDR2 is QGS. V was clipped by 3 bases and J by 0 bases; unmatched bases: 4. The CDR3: CALGDTGGSSWDTRQMFF. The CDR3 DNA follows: TGTGCTCTTGGGGATACTGGGGGTAGCTCCTGGGACACCCGACAGATGTTTTTC.

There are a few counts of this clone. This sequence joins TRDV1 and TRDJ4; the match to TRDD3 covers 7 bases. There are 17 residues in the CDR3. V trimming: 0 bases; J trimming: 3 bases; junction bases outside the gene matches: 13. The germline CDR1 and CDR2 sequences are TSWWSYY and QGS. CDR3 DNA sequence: TGTGCTCTTGGGGAACTACTACTTGGCTGGGGGCCGGGACCCCTGATCTTT. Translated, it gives CALGELLLGWGPGPLIF.

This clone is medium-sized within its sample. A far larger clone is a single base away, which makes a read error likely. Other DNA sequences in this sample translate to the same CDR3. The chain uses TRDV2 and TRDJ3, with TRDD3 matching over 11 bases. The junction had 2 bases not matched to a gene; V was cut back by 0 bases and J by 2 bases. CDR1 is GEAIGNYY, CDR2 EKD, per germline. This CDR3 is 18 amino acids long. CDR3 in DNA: TGTGCCTGTGACACCTTACTGGGGGATACCTGGGACACCCGACAGATGTTTTTC. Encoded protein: CACDTLLGDTWDTRQMFF.

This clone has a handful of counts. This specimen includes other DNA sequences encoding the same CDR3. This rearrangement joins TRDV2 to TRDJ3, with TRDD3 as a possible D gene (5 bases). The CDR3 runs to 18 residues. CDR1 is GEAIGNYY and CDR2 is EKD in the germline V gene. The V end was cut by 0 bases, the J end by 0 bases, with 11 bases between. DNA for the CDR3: TGTGCCTGTGACACCGGGGGGTATAGCTCCTGGGACACCCGACAGATGTTTTTC. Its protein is CACDTGGYSSWDTRQMFF.

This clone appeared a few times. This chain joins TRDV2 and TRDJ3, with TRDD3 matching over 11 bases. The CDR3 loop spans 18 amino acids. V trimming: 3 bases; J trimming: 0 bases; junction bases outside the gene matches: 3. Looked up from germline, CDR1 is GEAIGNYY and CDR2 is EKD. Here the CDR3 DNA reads TGTGCCTGTGACGAACTGGGGGATAGCTCCTGGGACACCCGACAGATGTTTTTC. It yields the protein CACDELGDSSWDTRQMFF.

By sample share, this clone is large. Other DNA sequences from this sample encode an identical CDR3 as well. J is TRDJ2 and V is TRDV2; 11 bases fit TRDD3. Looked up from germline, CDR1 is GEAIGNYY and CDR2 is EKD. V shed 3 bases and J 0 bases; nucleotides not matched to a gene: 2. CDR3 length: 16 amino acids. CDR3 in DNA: TGTGCCTGTGACGTACTGGGGGATACTTTGACAGCACAACTCTTCTTT. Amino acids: CACDVLGDTLTAQLFF.

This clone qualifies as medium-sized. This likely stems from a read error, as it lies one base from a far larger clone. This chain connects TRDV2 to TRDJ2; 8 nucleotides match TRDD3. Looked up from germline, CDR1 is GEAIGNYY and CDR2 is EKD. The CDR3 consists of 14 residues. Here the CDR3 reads CACGTWGMTAQLFF. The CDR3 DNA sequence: TGTGCCTGTGGCACCTGGGGGATGACAGCACAACTCTTCTTT.

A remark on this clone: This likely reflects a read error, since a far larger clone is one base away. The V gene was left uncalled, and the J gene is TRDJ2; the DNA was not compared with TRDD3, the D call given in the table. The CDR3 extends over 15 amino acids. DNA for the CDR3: TGTGCCTGTGACGTACTGGGGGATTTGACAGCACACCTCTTCTTT. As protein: CACDVLGDLTAHLFF.

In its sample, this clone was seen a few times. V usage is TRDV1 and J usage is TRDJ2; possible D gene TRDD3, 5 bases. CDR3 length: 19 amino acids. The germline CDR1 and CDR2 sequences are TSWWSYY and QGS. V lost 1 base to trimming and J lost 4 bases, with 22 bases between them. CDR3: CALGEPRGPGARSTAQLFF. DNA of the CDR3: TGTGCTCTTGGGGAACCCCGGGGGCCTGGCGCTCGATCGACAGCACAACTCTTCTTT.